The 29 T cell receptor beta chains reported below all come from one sample, sequenced in a study of PD-1 blockade in mismatch repair-deficient tumors. Clones were read by immunoSEQ multiplex PCR, and TCRdb kept only the in-frame ones, dropping some. Of around 52,000 clones listed, roughly 80% are singletons. The sample consisted of peripheral blood, taken approximately 20 weeks after starting pembrolizumab. The origin of the receptors is an adult with mismatch repair-deficient cancer.

On this clone itself: Other DNA sequences in the same sample also yield this CDR3. This chain uses TRBV29-1 with TRBJ1-2; D is unclear. V was cut by 5 bases and J by 4 bases, with 5 bases left in between. Germline V gives CDR1 SQVTM, CDR2 ANQGSEA. This CDR3 spans 10 amino acids. The CDR3 here is CSVRSYGYTF. Written as DNA, the CDR3 is TGCAGCGTTCGCTCCTATGGCTACACCTTC.

V gene TRBV19 combines with J gene TRBJ1-3; the match to TRBD1 covers 8 bases. The junction had 3 bases not matched to a gene; V was cut back by 5 bases and J by 0 bases. Germline V gives CDR1 LNHDA, CDR2 SQIVND (reference sequence). This CDR3 region has 15 residues. CDR3: CASSRGTGSGNTIYF. The CDR3 DNA reads TGTGCCAGTAGTCGAGGGACAGGCTCTGGAAACACCATATATTTT.

This chain links TRBV6-5 with TRBJ2-7; TRBD1 matches 9 bases. Germline values: CDR1 MNHEY, CDR2 SVGAGI. The J segment lost 0 bases and the V segment lost 10 bases, leaving 7 bases of the junction unmatched. The CDR3 contains 14 residues. For the CDR3, the DNA is TGTGCCACCGGGACAGGGACTATCTCCTACGAGCAGTACTTC. This encodes CATGTGTISYEQYF.

The rearrangement uses TRBV6-4 and TRBJ1-1; D uncertain. This CDR3 has 13 amino acids. V lost 5 bases and J lost 3, with 10 bases in between. Per germline, CDR1 MRHNA and CDR2 SNTAGT. The CDR3 sequence: CASSREGHTEAFF. CDR3 DNA sequence: TGTGCCAGCAGTAGAGAGGGCCACACTGAAGCTTTCTTT.

This sequence joins TRBV7-3 and TRBJ2-2; 8 bases align to TRBD1. There are 16 residues in the CDR3. V lost 3 bases, J lost 4 bases, and 7 bases stayed unmatched. Germline assignment: CDR1 SGHTA and CDR2 FQGTGA. As DNA, the CDR3 is TGTGCCAGCAGCTTTCCGGGACAGGACTTCACCGGGGAGCTGTTTTTT. It yields the protein CASSFPGQDFTGELFF.

The CDR3 sequence is CASSYDINTEAFF. In nucleotides, the CDR3 is TGTGCCAGCAGTTACGACATCAACACTGAAGCTTTCTTT. The gene calls are TRBV6-6 and TRBJ1-1; D uncertain. Germline V lookup: CDR1 MNHNY, CDR2 SVGAGI (reference sequence). The length of the CDR3 is 13 residues. The V gene lost 2 bases and the J gene lost 2 bases, with 6 bases spanning the gap.

The V gene is TRBV7-9, the J gene TRBJ2-2, with D perhaps TRBD1 (6 bases). Per the germline V gene, CDR1 is SEHNR and CDR2 is FQNEAQ (reference sequence). Trimming shortened V by 3 bases and J by 3 bases, and 8 bases separated the two germline ends. The CDR3 has 14 residues. CDR3 bases: TGTGCCAGCAGCTTGGGGGCGGACACCGGGGAGCTGTTTTTT. This codes for CASSLGADTGELFF.

This clone came up a few times. This chain joins TRBV9 and TRBJ2-1; D not resolved. CDR1 and CDR2 from the germline V gene are SGDLS and YYNGEE. This CDR3 has 12 residues. Trimming cost V 3 bases and J 5 bases, with 6 bases left between them. The DNA of the CDR3 is TGTGCCAGCAGCGAGCAGCACAATGAGCAGTTCTTC. Its translation: CASSEQHNEQFF. Full variable domain (rest looked up from reference TRBV9 and TRBJ2-1): DSGVTQTPKHLITATGQRVTLRCSPRSGDLSVYWYQQSLDQGLQFLIQYYNGEERAKGNILERFSAQQFPDLHSELNLSSLELGDSALYFCASSEQHNEQFFGPGTRLTVL.

The rearrangement links TRBV15 to TRBJ2-1; the D gene could be TRBD1 or TRBD2 (5 bases each). Trimming pared 2 bases from V and 0 bases from J, leaving 11 bases between. Per the germline V gene, CDR1 is LNHNV and CDR2 is YYDKDF (reference sequence). This CDR3 is built from 16 residues. The CDR3: CATSRPRDPSYNEQFF. The CDR3 bases are TGTGCCACCAGCAGACCCCGGGACCCCTCCTACAATGAGCAGTTCTTC.

The chain recombines TRBV7-2 with TRBJ2-5; D is possibly TRBD1 (5 bases). V lost 2 bases, J lost 2 bases, and 12 bases lay in between. CDR1 SGHTA and CDR2 FQGNSA come from the germline V gene. This CDR3 region has 15 residues. CDR3 loop: CASSLPRVLQETQYF. In DNA form, the CDR3 reads TGTGCCAGCAGCTTACCCAGGGTACTACAAGAGACCCAGTACTTC.

The V gene is TRBV7-3, the J gene TRBJ2-2; 7 bases are a match to TRBD2. The CDR3 loop spans 15 amino acids. With 8 bases clipped from V and 2 bases from J, the junction kept 8 bases outside the gene matches. Germline CDR1 and CDR2: SGHTA and FQGTGA. This CDR3 reads CASESLADNTGELFF. In DNA, the CDR3 is TGTGCCAGCGAGAGTCTAGCGGATAACACCGGGGAGCTGTTTTTT.

The rearrangement uses TRBV4-2 and TRBJ2-5; 8 bases agree with TRBD1. The CDR3 consists of 15 residues. CDR1 and CDR2 from the germline V gene are LGHNA and YNFKEQ. Losses at the gene ends were 4 bases for V and 1 base for J; bases not matched to a gene: 5. CDR3 nucleotide sequence: TGTGCCAGCAGCCTAGGACAGGGATTCCAAGAGACCCAGTACTTC. Translation gives CASSLGQGFQETQYF.

The CDR3 loop is CASSSQGNIQYF. The CDR3 DNA sequence: TGCGCCAGCAGCTCCCAGGGAAACATTCAGTACTTC. The V gene is TRBV5-1, the J gene TRBJ2-4, with D perhaps matching TRBD1 (5 bases). Germline V CDR1 and CDR2: SGHRS, YFSETQ. V was trimmed by 3 bases and J by 6 bases, leaving 7 bases between them. This CDR3 is 12 amino acids long. Supplemented by reference TRBV5-1 and TRBJ2-4, the full variable domain reads KAGVTQTPRYLIKTRGQQVTLSCSPISGHRSVSWYQQTPGQGLQFLFEYFSETQRNKGNFPGRFSGRQFSNSRSEMNVSTLELGDSALYLCASSSQGNIQYFGAGTRLSVL.

This clone was detected a few times. The chain is built from TRBV10-2 and TRBJ2-7, with 14 nucleotides matching TRBD2. J lost 4 bases, V lost 4 bases, and 15 bases had no gene match. This CDR3 is built from 19 residues. CDR1 and CDR2 (germline): WSHSY, SAAADI. The CDR3 here is CASSGYSGTSGRWVYEQYF. The DNA for the CDR3 is TGCGCCAGCAGTGGGTACTCCGGGACTAGCGGGAGATGGGTTTACGAGCAGTACTTC.

This clone was recorded once. This sequence joins TRBV27 and TRBJ2-1; 13 bases match TRBD2. V gave up 4 bases and J gave up 7 bases; unmatched junction bases: 16. The CDR3 extends over 19 amino acids. Germline-derived CDR1 and CDR2 are MNHEY and SMNVEV (reference sequence). The CDR3 sequence is CASSSRLAGGSGGINEQFF. In nucleotides, the CDR3 is TGTGCCAGCAGTTCTCGACTAGCGGGAGGTTCGGGTGGAATAAATGAGCAGTTCTTC.

The chain carries TRBV27 and TRBJ1-4, with D perhaps TRBD1 (5 bases). The CDR3 covers 15 residues. CDR1 and CDR2 (germline): MNHEY, SMNVEV (reference sequence). The V end lost 5 bases, the J end lost 0 bases, and 10 bases lay between the germline ends. The CDR3 spells CASSPGTATNEKLFF. The DNA for the CDR3 is TGTGCCAGCAGTCCAGGGACGGCAACTAATGAAAAACTGTTTTTT.

This chain joins TRBV7-6 and TRBJ2-1; tentative D call: TRBD1 (7 bases). In germline, CDR1 is SGHVS, CDR2 FNYEAQ. The CDR3 covers 14 residues. V lost 1 base to trimming and J lost 9 bases, with 13 bases between them. In DNA form, the CDR3 reads TGTGCCAGCAGCTTAGTCCCCAGGGGGGCTGAGCAGTTCTTC. Residues: CASSLVPRGAEQFF.

V is TRBV6-1 and J is TRBJ1-4; no reliable D call. The CDR3 length is 14 residues. V was clipped by 3 bases and J by 0 bases, with 5 bases between them. Per the germline V gene, CDR1 is MNHNS and CDR2 is SASEGT. The CDR3 is CASSEDATNEKLFF. CDR3 nucleotide sequence: TGTGCCAGCAGTGAGGACGCAACTAATGAAAAACTGTTTTTT.

The CDR3, as DNA: TGCGCCAGCAGCTTTAGCGGGGCAACCGGGGAGCTGTTTTTT. Translating it yields CASSFSGATGELFF. The V call is TRBV5-1, the J call TRBJ2-2; 8 bases match TRBD2. Germline V gives CDR1 SGHRS, CDR2 YFSETQ. The CDR3 totals 14 residues. Trimming cost V 2 bases and J 5 bases; bases outside gene matches: 2.

This chain uses TRBV30 with TRBJ2-1; possible D gene TRBD2, 6 bases. CDR1 and CDR2 from the germline V gene are GTSNPN and SVGIG (reference sequence). This CDR3 comprises 11 residues. The V and J ends lost 2 bases and 9 bases respectively, with 8 bases between them. The CDR3 sequence is CAWSKAGEQFF. The CDR3 region has the DNA TGTGCCTGGAGTAAAGCGGGTGAGCAGTTCTTC.

A note on this clone: A read error may produce the germline difference seen at one junction end. The chain links TRBV7-7 to TRBJ2-1; 9 bases fit TRBD2. The CDR3 contains 15 residues. Germline-derived CDR1 and CDR2 are SSHAT and FNYEAQ (reference sequence). The DNA of the CDR3 is TGTGCTAGCAGCTTAGGGCTAGCGGGATACAATGAGCAGTTCTTC. Translating it yields CASSLGLAGYNEQFF.

The chain couples TRBV10-3 to TRBJ1-5; a possible D gene is TRBD1 (6 bases). Per the germline V gene, CDR1 is ENHRY and CDR2 is SYGVKD. This CDR3 is 14 amino acids long. V lost 10 bases, J lost 3 bases, and 16 bases lay in between. Here the CDR3 DNA reads TGTGCCAGCACCGGGACACTTCACAATCAGCCCCAGCATTTT. Translated: CASTGTLHNQPQHF.

The J gene is TRBJ1-1, the V gene TRBV5-1; 9 bases map to TRBD1. The CDR3 consists of 15 residues. CDR1 SGHRS and CDR2 YFSETQ come from the germline V gene. With 4 bases clipped from V and 5 bases from J, the junction kept 9 bases outside the gene matches. This CDR3 reads CASSPPGQGQTEAFF. CDR3 in DNA: TGCGCCAGCAGCCCCCCGGGACAGGGTCAAACTGAAGCTTTCTTT.

The rearrangement joins TRBV27 to TRBJ2-7; 11 nucleotides align to TRBD2. The CDR3 totals 15 residues. The germline V gene encodes CDR1 MNHEY and CDR2 SMNVEV (reference sequence). Trimming removed 5 bases from V and 2 bases from J; junction bases left unmatched: 5. In DNA, the CDR3 is TGTGCCAGCAGTAAACTAGCGGGAGTACCCTACGAGCAGTACTTC. It translates to CASSKLAGVPYEQYF.

The chain has TRBV4-2 and TRBJ1-1, with 7 bases matching TRBD1. Germline CDR1 reads LGHNA; CDR2 reads YNFKEQ. CDR3 size: 15 residues. V gave up 1 base and J gave up 4 bases; unmatched junction bases: 6. The DNA for the CDR3 is TGTGCCAGCAGCCAAGGGGCAGGGGGGGTCACTGAAGCTTTCTTT. Translating it yields CASSQGAGGVTEAFF.

This chain joins TRBV7-9 and TRBJ2-7; D is possibly TRBD2 (6 bases). Germline CDR1 reads SEHNR; CDR2 reads FQNEAQ (reference sequence). This CDR3 is 15 amino acids long. Trimming stripped 5 bases from V and 1 base from J, with 15 bases between. CDR3 DNA sequence: TGTGCCAGCAGCCGGAGGAGGGCCGGGTCCTACGAGCAGTACTTC. It specifies CASSRRRAGSYEQYF.

V is TRBV9 and J is TRBJ1-2; D is unresolved. This CDR3 is built from 15 residues. Germline V lookup: CDR1 SGDLS, CDR2 YYNGEE. The ends were cut back, 0 bases at V and 8 bases at J, with 17 bases in the middle. CDR3 region: CASSVATAGPGGYTF. The CDR3, as DNA: TGTGCCAGCAGCGTAGCTACGGCAGGCCCCGGCGGCTACACCTTC.

The V call is TRBV29-1, the J call TRBJ2-7; D tentatively reads TRBD1 or TRBD2 (9 bases each). This CDR3 comprises 19 residues. Trimming left V 2 bases short and J 4 bases short, with 30 bases between. Germline-derived CDR1 and CDR2 are SQVTM and ANQGSEA. CDR3 region: CSVEYAGTGPLAGSYEQYF. Written as DNA, the CDR3 is TGCAGCGTTGAATATGCCGGGACAGGGCCACTAGCGGGTTCTTACGAGCAGTACTTC.

V usage is TRBV18 and J usage is TRBJ1-4; 9 bases match TRBD1. After removal of 4 bases from V and 8 bases from J, the junction contained 17 bases not matched to a gene. The CDR3 totals 18 residues. Germline CDR1 reads KGHSH; CDR2 reads LQKENI. The CDR3 DNA sequence: TGTGCCAGCTCACTCCAAGCTTCAGCGGGACAGGGAAAGGAAAAACTGTTTTTT. Residues: CASSLQASAGQGKEKLFF.